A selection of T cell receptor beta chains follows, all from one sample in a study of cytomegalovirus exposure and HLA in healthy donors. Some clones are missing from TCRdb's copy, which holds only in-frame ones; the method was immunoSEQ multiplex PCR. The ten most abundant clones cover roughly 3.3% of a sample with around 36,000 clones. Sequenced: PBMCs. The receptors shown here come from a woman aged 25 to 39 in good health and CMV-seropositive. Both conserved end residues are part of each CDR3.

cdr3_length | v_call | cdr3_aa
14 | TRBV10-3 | CAIRSGQPNSPLHF
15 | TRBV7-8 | CASSLAPAGSYEQYF
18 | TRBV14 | CASSVVRGGTTGANVLTF
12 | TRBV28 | CASSQGNQPQHF
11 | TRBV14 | CASSQGSEAFF
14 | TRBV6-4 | CASSDTGGNTEAFF
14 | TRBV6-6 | CASSYTGQNTEAFF
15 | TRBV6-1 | CASSLDRGGYNEQFF
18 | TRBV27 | CASRSGGRLAGGAYEQYF
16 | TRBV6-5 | CASSYSKQPGNEKLFF
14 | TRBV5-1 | CASSLDRGRGEAFF
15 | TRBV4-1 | CASSQDTVIQETQYF
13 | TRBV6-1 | CASSEAGGTEAFF
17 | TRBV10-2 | CASSGRPGTESGNTIYF
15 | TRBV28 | CASSLNVRNTGELFF
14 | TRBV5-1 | CASSLSRGNYEQYF
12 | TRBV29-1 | CSVDNRSYGYTF
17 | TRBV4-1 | CASRSGTGVLLNTEAFF